This TCR beta chain was documented in a study of blood T cell repertoires in COVID-19 (dated by TCRdb to the early 2020s). Background for the entire study: The collaborator samples originated in the United States, Italy and Spain and spanned the acute and convalescent phases of COVID-19. The material from the prospective study consisted of cDNA or gDNA derived from T cells, B-cell-depleted T cells, or PBMCs. Deeply sampled blood TCRbeta repertoires from subjects exposed to, actively infected with, or recovered from COVID-19 were included in the dataset. The repertoires were made available in a free public database intended to serve as a resource for research on the immune response to SARS-CoV-2. Samples were obtained from the ongoing ImmuneRACE study (first 160 participants) and from 1,254 subjects provided by 6 global collaborators. Nearly every sample came with metadata listing a de-identified subject ID, COVID-19 status, age in years and sex. Where HLA class I and class II types were available, the types were taken from metadata supplied by the sample provider, not from assay-based typing.

Paper-wide results and their limitations: How much clinical and demographic metadata was included differed by source and by participant, and the metadata was provided uncurated.

CDR1 and CDR2, looked up from the germline V gene, are MNHNS and SASEGT. The cysteine opens and the phenylalanine closes a CDR3 of 16 amino acids. Kept here is only the CDR3 DNA, which spans 48 bases and is read in frame from base 1. V is cut by 4 bases and J by 2 bases, and the space between the germline ends is 17 bases. Concerning this clone: This receptor's antigen is unknown. Per-base quality was not reported, and no clone a single base away is much larger than it.

TCRbeta CDR3 regions were amplified from genomic DNA using the immunoSEQ Assay, a bias-controlled multiplex PCR. On the authors' methods: The number of nucleated cells in each sample was estimated from the amplification of reference gene primers within the assay. To quantify the absolute abundance of each unique TCRbeta CDR3 rearrangement, sequence reads were collapsed and filtered. For each sample, productive Simpson clonality was calculated by taking the square root of Simpson's diversity index across productive rearrangements. TCRdb stores this immuneACCESS table with in-frame sequences only. Part of the clones is absent; in the studies checked, under half of the shortfall reflects unresolved V genes, and no reason is known for the rest. V, J and clone size are taken as reported in that table, and D and trimming were inferred from the DNA itself. This sample gives about 59,000 clones in total; 80% to 95% of them show up just once. The top ten clones comprise about 16% of the sample.

The collaborating institutions used their own protocols to collect whole blood in K2EDTA tubes. For TCRbeta analysis, collaborators shipped samples in one of three forms: frozen whole blood, isolated PBMCs, or DNA extracted from either of those sample types. The chain links TRBV6-1 with TRBJ2-5, with no confidently assigned D gene. The sequence derives from a man older than 75 with acute or convalescent COVID-19. What was sequenced was peripheral blood. The DNA reads TGTGCCAGCAGTGGAAGTCTCCCAACACGACAAGAGACCCAGTACTTC. The translation is CASSGSLPTRQETQYF.